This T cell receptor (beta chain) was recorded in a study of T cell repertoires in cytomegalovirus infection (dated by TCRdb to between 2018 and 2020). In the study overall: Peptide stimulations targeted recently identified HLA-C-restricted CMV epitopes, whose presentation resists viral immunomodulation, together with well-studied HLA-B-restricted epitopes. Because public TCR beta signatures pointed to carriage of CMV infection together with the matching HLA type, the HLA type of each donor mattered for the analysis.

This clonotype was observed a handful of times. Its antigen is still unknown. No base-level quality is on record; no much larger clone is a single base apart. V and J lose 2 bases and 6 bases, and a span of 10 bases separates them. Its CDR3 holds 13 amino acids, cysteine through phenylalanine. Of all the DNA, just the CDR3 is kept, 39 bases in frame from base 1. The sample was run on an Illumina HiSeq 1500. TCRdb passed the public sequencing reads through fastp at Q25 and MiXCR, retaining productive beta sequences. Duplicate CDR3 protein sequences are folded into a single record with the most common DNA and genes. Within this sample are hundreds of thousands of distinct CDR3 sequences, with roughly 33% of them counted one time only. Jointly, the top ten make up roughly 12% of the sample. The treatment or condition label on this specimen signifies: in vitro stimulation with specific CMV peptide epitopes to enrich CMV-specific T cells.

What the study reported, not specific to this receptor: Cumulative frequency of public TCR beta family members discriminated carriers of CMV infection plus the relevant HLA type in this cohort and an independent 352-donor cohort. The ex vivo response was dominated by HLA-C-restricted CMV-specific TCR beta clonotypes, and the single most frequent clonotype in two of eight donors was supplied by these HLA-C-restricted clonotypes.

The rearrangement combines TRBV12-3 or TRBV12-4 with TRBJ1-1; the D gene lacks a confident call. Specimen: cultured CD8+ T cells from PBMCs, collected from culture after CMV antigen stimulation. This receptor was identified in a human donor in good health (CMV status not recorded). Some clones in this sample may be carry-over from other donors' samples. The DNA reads TGTGCCAGCAGTTTACTGTCGGGTTCTGAAGCTTTCTTT. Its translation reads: CASSLLSGSEAFF.